Shown below are 11 T cell receptor beta chains from a single sample sequenced in a study of CD8 T cells in ankylosing spondylitis. TCRdb called the 5' RACE reads again in MiXCR, with one record for every CDR3 protein. The data hold around 150,000 distinct CDR3 sequences, with roughly 11% observed a single time. The sample was blood, either unsorted or a sorted T cell fraction (not recorded which). The receptors were sampled from a male donor with ankylosing spondylitis or in good health (not recorded which).

There are many counts of this clonotype. The genes are TRBV18 and TRBJ1-1; D may be TRBD1 (5 bases). CDR1 is KGHSH and CDR2 is LQKENI in the germline V gene. CDR3 size: 15 residues. Trimming shortened V by 1 base and J by 2 bases, and 11 bases separated the two germline ends. The CDR3 region has the DNA TGTGCCAGCTCACCACAAATGACAGATAACACTGAAGCTTTCTTT. Its protein is CASSPQMTDNTEAFF.

This clonotype was counted ten times or more. The chain recombines TRBV12-3 or TRBV12-4 with TRBJ2-5; TRBD2 matches at 11 bases. The CDR3 extends over 16 amino acids. After removal of 4 bases from V and 0 bases from J, the junction contained 4 bases not matched to a gene. CDR3 region: CASSSEGLADQETQYF. CDR3 in DNA: TGTGCCAGCAGTTCTGAGGGACTAGCGGACCAAGAGACCCAGTACTTC.

This clonotype was seen many times. The rearrangement links TRBV27 to TRBJ2-7; D perhaps matches TRBD2 (5 bases). Germline-derived CDR1 and CDR2 are MNHEY and SMNVEV (reference sequence). The CDR3 totals 21 residues. Trimming removed 3 bases at V and 0 bases at J, with 30 bases between. CDR3 residues: CASSFKMRSAGRALSSYEQYF. The CDR3 DNA reads as TGTGCCAGCAGTTTTAAGATGCGGTCGGCGGGCAGAGCCCTTAGCTCCTACGAGCAGTACTTC.

This clonotype showed up many times. The chain links TRBV3-1 to TRBJ2-1; 9 nucleotides agree with TRBD2. CDR1 is LGHDT, CDR2 YNNKEL, per germline (reference sequence). CDR3 length: 16 residues. After removal of 1 base from V and 7 bases from J, the junction contained 8 bases not matched to a gene. The CDR3 reads CASSQVSGTSNNEQFF. In DNA form, the CDR3 reads TGTGCCAGCAGCCAAGTTTCCGGGACTAGCAATAATGAGCAGTTCTTC.

This clonotype was counted between two and nine times. The chain is built from TRBV7-8 and TRBJ1-3; D uncertain. The CDR3 totals 15 residues. V was cut by 1 base and J by 2 bases, with 9 bases left in between. Germline V lookup: CDR1 SGHVS, CDR2 FQNEAQ. CDR3 DNA: TGTGCCAGCAGCTTAGATGCTGGAACTGGAAACACCATATATTTT. Protein product: CASSLDAGTGNTIYF.

This clonotype was detected ten times or more. The rearrangement joins TRBV11-2 to TRBJ2-3; 8 nucleotides agree with TRBD2. Germline V gene lookup returns CDR1 SGHAT and CDR2 FQNNGV. V lost 1 base to trimming and J lost 3 bases; unmatched junction nucleotides: 15. The CDR3 loop spans 19 amino acids. Here the CDR3 reads CASSLVYAGGNSMTDTQYF. The CDR3, as DNA: TGTGCCAGCAGCTTAGTCTACGCGGGAGGCAACTCAATGACAGATACGCAGTATTTT.

This chain joins TRBV27 and TRBJ1-1, with D perhaps TRBD1 (6 bases). V lost 5 bases and J lost 2, with 12 bases in between. The CDR3 extends over 14 amino acids. CDR1 MNHEY and CDR2 SMNVEV come from the germline V gene (reference sequence). The CDR3 loop is CASSGTPHNTEAFF. Written as DNA, the CDR3 is TGTGCCAGCAGTGGGACACCTCATAACACTGAAGCTTTCTTT.

This clonotype was counted many times. The rearrangement links TRBV15 to TRBJ2-5; a possible D gene is TRBD2 (6 bases). The CDR3 length is 15 residues. The germline CDR1 and CDR2 sequences are LNHNV and YYDKDF (reference sequence). The V end was cut by 0 bases, the J end by 2 bases, with 10 bases between. The CDR3 spells CATSREAGLQETQYF. The CDR3 DNA sequence: TGTGCCACCAGCAGAGAGGCGGGGTTACAAGAGACCCAGTACTTC.

V usage is TRBV29-1 and J usage is TRBJ2-5; TRBD2 agrees at 14 bases. The germline CDR1 and CDR2 sequences are SQVTM and ANQGSEA. V lost 4 bases, J lost 5 bases, and 6 bases stayed unmatched. The CDR3 is 15 amino acids. Here the CDR3 DNA reads TGCAGCGTTGCAGGGACTAGCGGGAGTGATGAGACCCAGTACTTC. Amino acids: CSVAGTSGSDETQYF. The whole variable domain, filled in from reference TRBV29-1 and TRBJ2-5, reads SAVISQKPSRDICQRGTSLTIQCQVDSQVTMMFWYRQQPGQSLTLIATANQGSEATYESGFVIDKFPISRPNLTFSTLTVSNMSPEDSSIYLCSVAGTSGSDETQYFGPGTRLLVL.

This clonotype was seen at least ten times. The CDR3 is CASSVNNYFVGNTIYF. Here the CDR3 DNA reads TGTGCCAGCAGCGTAAATAACTACTTTGTCGGAAACACCATATATTTT. The chain carries TRBV9 and TRBJ1-3, with D unresolved. The CDR3 consists of 16 residues. CDR1 SGDLS and CDR2 YYNGEE come from the germline V gene. The V gene lost 1 base and the J gene lost 4 bases, with 15 bases spanning the gap.

This clonotype came up a few times. The V and J genes are TRBV14 and TRBJ1-6; 8 nucleotides match TRBD1. This CDR3 is 16 amino acids long. The ends lost 1 base at V and 5 bases at J; junction bases unmatched: 4. Per germline, CDR1 SGHDN and CDR2 FVKESK. This CDR3 is CASSQAGGINNSPLHF. The DNA of the CDR3 is TGTGCCAGCAGCCAAGCAGGGGGCATAAATAATTCACCCCTCCACTTT.